This T cell receptor beta chain was sequenced for a study of blood T cell repertoires in COVID-19. In the study overall: Whether acute or convalescent, the COVID-19 samples came from the United States, Italy and Spain.

This CDR3 contains 14 residues. The germline V gene has CDR1 KGHSH and CDR2 LQKENI. Unmatched junction bases numbered 7, after V lost 3 bases and J lost 7 bases. Under the authors' procedure: It was from reference gene primer amplification that nucleated cell counts were estimated. The repertoire was sequenced with immunoSEQ multiplex PCR; TCRdb's copy has only in-frame clones and lacks some. V and J calls and clone size come straight from that table; D and trimming were deduced from the DNA. Altogether more than 60,000 clones are present, around two thirds being singletons, with the ten largest covering 2% to 3%.

The chain has TRBV18 and TRBJ2-7; TRBD1 agrees at 9 bases. The clonotype originates from a human donor with acute or convalescent COVID-19. The donor label of this sample is uncertain. The sample taken for sequencing was peripheral blood. CDR3 protein: CASSPVQGAREQYF. The CDR3 DNA is TGTGCCAGCTCACCCGTACAGGGGGCAAGGGAGCAGTACTTC.